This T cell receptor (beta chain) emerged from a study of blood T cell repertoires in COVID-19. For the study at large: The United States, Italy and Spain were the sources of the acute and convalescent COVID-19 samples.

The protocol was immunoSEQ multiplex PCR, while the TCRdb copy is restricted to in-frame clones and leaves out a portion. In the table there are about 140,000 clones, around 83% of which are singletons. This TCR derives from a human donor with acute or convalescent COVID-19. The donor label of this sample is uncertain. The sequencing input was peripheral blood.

The CDR3 DNA follows: TGTGCCAGCAGATTGGACAGTTACACCGGGGAGCTGTTTTTT. Translation gives CASRLDSYTGELFF. The chain carries TRBV27 and TRBJ2-2; D might be TRBD1 (6 bases). The CDR3 runs to 14 residues. Trimming cost V 6 bases and J 3 bases, with 11 bases left between them. The V gene's germline CDR1 is MNHEY and CDR2 SMNVEV (reference sequence).